Following are 5 T cell receptor beta chains from one sample sequenced in a study of blood T cell repertoires in COVID-19. Profiling relied on immunoSEQ multiplex PCR, and the TCRdb table lists in-frame clones only, not all of them. The profile shows fewer than 350,000 clones, 75% to 90% of them singletons. The sample consisted of PBMCs or T cells enriched from blood (not recorded which). The receptors were gathered from a woman aged 25 to 39 who had been exposed to COVID-19.

V is TRBV6-2 or TRBV6-3 and J is TRBJ2-6, with no clear D. Germline V gene data show CDR1 as MNHEY and CDR2 as SVGEGT. The V and J ends lost 2 bases and 2 bases respectively, with 13 bases between them. CDR3 length: 17 residues. The CDR3 here is CASSYPSGSAGANVLTF. CDR3 DNA: TGTGCCAGCAGTTACCCCTCGGGTTCGGCTGGGGCCAACGTCCTGACTTTC.

The chain has TRBV28 and TRBJ2-1; 8 positions agree with TRBD2. Germline CDR1 MDHEN, CDR2 SYDVKM. The V and J ends lost 5 bases and 2 bases, in that order; junction bases with no gene match: 11. There are 17 residues in the CDR3. The CDR3 spells CASSPQSFGRAYNEQFF. CDR3 DNA sequence: TGTGCCAGCAGTCCCCAGTCATTCGGGAGGGCCTACAATGAGCAGTTCTTC.

This clone is a singleton in its sample. The CDR3: CASSSRLGPRGMNEKLFF. The CDR3, as DNA: TGTGCCAGCAGCTCACGCCTTGGTCCCCGGGGGATGAATGAAAAACTGTTTTTT. The V call is TRBV13, the J call TRBJ1-4, with a possible D match to TRBD1 (5 bases). The germline V and J ends were trimmed by 4 bases and 5 bases, with 23 bases remaining between them. The CDR3 runs 18 residues. Per the germline V gene, CDR1 is PRHDT and CDR2 is FYEKMQ (reference sequence).

The V and J genes are TRBV2 and TRBJ1-1; D ambiguous. This CDR3 is built from 15 residues. In germline, CDR1 is SNHLY, CDR2 FYNNEI. The V end lost 0 bases, the J end lost 1 base, and 9 bases lay between the germline ends. This CDR3 is CASSEAGGSNTEAFF. The DNA for the CDR3 is TGTGCCAGCAGTGAAGCAGGCGGGTCGAACACTGAAGCTTTCTTT. Together with reference TRBV2 and TRBJ1-1, the CDR3 gives the full variable domain: EPEVTQTPSHQVTQMGQEVILRCVPISNHLYFYWYRQILGQKVEFLVSFYNNEISEKSEIFDDQFSVERPDGSNFTLKIRSTKLEDSAMYFCASSEAGGSNTEAFFGQGTRLTVV.

The chain uses TRBV11-1 and TRBJ2-5; 9 bases line up with TRBD2. V lost 3 bases and J lost 4; bases outside the gene matches: 3. CDR1 and CDR2 (germline): SGHAT, FQDESV (reference sequence). This CDR3 has 14 amino acids. CDR3 DNA: TGTGCCAGCAGCTTTGCGGGAGGGGCAGAGACCCAGTACTTC. This sequence encodes CASSFAGGAETQYF.